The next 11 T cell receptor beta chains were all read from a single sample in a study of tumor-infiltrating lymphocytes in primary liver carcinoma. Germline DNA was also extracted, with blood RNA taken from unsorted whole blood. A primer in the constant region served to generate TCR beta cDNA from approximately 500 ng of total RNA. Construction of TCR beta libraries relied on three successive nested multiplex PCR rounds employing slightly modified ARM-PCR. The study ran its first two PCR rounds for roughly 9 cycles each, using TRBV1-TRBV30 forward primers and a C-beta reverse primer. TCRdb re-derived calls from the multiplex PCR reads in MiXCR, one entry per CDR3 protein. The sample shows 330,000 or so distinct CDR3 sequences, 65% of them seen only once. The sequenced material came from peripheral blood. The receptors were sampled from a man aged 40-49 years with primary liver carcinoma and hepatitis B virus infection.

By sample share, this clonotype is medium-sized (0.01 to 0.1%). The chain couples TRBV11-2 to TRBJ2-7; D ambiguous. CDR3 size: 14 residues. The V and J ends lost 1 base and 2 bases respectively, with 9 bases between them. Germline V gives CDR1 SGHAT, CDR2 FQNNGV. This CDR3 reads CASSLGAETYEQYF. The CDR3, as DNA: TGTGCCAGCAGCTTAGGGGCAGAGACCTACGAGCAGTACTTC.

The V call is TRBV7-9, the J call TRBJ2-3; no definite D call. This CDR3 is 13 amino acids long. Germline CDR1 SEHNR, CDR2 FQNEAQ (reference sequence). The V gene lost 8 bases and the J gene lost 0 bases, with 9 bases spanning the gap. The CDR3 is CASHDISTDTQYF. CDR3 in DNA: TGTGCCAGCCATGACATTAGCACAGATACGCAGTATTTT. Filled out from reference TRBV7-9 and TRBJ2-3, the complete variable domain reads DTGVSQNPRHKITKRGQNVTFRCDPISEHNRLYWYRQTLGQGPEFLTYFQNEAQLEKSRLLSDRFSAERPKGSFSTLEIQRTEQGDSAMYLCASHDISTDTQYFGPGTRLTVL.

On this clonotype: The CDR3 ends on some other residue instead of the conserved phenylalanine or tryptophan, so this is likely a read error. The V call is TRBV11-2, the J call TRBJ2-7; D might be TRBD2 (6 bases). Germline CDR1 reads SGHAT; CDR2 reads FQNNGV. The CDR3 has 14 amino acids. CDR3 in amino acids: CASSTGTGSYEQYI. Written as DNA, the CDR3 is TGTGCTAGCAGCACCGGGACTGGATCCTACGAACAGTACATC.

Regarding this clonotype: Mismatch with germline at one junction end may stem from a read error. The CDR3 coding sequence is TGTGCCATCAGCCGCCCCGACAGGAGGGGCTCCACCTTC. The encoded protein is CAISRPDRRGSTF. The chain is built from TRBV11-2 and TRBJ1-2; a possible D gene is TRBD1 (6 bases). Germline-derived CDR1 and CDR2 are SGHAT and FQNNGV. The CDR3 has 13 amino acids.

The CDR3 reads CASSFDGEETQYF. CDR3 nucleotides: TGTGCCAGCAGCTTTGACGGAGAAGAGACCCAGTACTTC. The chain recombines TRBV5-4 with TRBJ2-5; D gene ambiguous. V was pared by 2 bases and J by 3 bases, with 8 bases between. The CDR3 is made up of 13 amino acids. The germline V gene encodes CDR1 SGHNT and CDR2 YYREEE (reference sequence).

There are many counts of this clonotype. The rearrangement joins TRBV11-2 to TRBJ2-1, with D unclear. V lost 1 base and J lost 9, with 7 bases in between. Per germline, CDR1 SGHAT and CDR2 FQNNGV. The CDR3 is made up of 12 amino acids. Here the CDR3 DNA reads TGTGCCAGCAGCTTAGTAGGAATTGAGCAGTTCTTC. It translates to CASSLVGIEQFF.

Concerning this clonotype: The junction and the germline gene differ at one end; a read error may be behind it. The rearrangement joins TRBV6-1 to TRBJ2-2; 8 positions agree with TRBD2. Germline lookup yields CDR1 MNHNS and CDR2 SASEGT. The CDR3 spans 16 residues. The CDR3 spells CASSPGLVANTGELFF. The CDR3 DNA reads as TGTGCTAGCAGTCCGGGACTAGTGGCAAACACCGGGGAGCTGTTTTTT.

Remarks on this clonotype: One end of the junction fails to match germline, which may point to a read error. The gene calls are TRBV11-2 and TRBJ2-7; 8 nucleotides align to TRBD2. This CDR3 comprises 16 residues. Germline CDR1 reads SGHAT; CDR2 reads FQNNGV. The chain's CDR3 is CDSNLVRSGRSYEQYF. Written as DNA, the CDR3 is TGTGACAGCAACTTAGTTCGGAGCGGGAGATCCTACGAGCAGTACTTC.

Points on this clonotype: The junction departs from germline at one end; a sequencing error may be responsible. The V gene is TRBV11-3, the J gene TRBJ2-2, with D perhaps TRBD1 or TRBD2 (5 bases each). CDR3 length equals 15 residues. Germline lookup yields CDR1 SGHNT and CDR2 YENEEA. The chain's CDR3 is CASGQVHGGAGELFF. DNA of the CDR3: TGTGCCAGCGGCCAGGTGCATGGGGGAGCCGGGGAACTGTTTTTT.

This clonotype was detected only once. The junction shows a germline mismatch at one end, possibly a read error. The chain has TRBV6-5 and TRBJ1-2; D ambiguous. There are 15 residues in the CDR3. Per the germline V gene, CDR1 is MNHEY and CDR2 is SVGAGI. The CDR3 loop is CASSPVLPPNYDYTF. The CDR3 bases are TGTGCCAGCAGTCCGGTCCTGCCCCCGAACTATGACTACACCTTC.

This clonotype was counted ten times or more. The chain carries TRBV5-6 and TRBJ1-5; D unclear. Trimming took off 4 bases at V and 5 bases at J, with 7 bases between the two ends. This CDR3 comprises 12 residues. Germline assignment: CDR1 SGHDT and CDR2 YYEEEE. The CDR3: CASSLRYQPQHF. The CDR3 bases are TGTGCCAGCAGCCTCCGATATCAGCCCCAGCATTTT.